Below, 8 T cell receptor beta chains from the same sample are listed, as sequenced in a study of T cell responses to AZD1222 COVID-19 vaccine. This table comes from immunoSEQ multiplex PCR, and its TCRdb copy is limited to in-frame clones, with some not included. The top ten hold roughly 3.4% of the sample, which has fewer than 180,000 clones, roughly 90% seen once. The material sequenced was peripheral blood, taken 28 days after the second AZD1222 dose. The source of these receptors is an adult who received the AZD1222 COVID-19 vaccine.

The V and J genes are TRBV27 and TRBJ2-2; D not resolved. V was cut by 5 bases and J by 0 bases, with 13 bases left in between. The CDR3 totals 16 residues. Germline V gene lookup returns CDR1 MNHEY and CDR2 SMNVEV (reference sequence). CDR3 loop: CASSLVTFANTGELFF. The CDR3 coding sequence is TGTGCCAGCAGTCTCGTGACATTCGCGAACACCGGGGAGCTGTTTTTT.

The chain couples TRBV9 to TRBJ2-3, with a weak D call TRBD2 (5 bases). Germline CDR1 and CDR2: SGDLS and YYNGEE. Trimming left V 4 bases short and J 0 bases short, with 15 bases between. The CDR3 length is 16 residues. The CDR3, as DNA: TGTGCCAGCAGCCCCTGGGGTAGCGCTAGCACAGATACGCAGTATTTT. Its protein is CASSPWGSASTDTQYF.

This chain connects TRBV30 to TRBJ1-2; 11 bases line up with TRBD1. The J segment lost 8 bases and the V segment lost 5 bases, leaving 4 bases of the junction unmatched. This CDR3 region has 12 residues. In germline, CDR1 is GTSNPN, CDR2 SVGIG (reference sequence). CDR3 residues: CAWYGTGGGYTF. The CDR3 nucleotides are TGTGCCTGGTACGGGACAGGGGGAGGCTACACCTTC.

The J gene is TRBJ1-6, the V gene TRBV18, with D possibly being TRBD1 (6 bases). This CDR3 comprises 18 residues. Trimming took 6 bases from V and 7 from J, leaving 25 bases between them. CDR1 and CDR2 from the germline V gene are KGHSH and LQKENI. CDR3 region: CASSEQGSFNIGNSPLHF. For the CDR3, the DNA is TGTGCCAGCTCCGAACAGGGAAGTTTTAATATCGGCAATTCACCCCTCCACTTT.

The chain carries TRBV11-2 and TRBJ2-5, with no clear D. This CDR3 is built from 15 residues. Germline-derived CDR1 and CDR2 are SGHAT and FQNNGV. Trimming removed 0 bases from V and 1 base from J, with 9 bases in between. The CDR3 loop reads CASSLEFSLQETQYF. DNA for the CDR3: TGTGCCAGCAGCTTAGAGTTCAGTCTCCAAGAGACCCAGTACTTC.

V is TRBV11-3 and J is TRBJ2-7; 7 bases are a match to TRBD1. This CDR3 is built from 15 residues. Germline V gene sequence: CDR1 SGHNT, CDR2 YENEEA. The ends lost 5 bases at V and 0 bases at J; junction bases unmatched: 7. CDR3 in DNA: TGTGCCAGCAGCCAACAGGGGTCAAGCTCCTACGAGCAGTACTTC. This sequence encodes CASSQQGSSSYEQYF. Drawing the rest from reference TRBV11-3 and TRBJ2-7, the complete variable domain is EAGVVQSPRYKIIEKKQPVAFWCNPISGHNTLYWYLQNLGQGPELLIRYENEEAVDDSQLPKDRFSAERLKGVDSTLKIQPAELGDSAVYLCASSQQGSSSYEQYFGPGTRLTVT.

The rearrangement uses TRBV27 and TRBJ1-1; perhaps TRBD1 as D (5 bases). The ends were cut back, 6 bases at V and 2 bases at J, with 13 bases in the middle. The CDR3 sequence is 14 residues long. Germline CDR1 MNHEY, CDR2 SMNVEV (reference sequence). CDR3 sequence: CASSLPWDNTEAFF. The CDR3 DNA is TGTGCCAGCAGCTTACCCTGGGACAACACTGAAGCTTTCTTT.

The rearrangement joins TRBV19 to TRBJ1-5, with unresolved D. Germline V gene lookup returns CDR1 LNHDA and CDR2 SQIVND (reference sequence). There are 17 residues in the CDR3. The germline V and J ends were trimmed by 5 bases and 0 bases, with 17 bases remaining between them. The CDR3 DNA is TGTGCCAGTAGTCCTCTTTCTCTCCGGATTAGCAATCAGCCCCAGCATTTT. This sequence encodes CASSPLSLRISNQPQHF.